Shown below are 29 T cell receptor beta chains from a single sample sequenced in a study of T cell responses to AZD1222 COVID-19 vaccine. The data were produced by immunoSEQ multiplex PCR, yet TCRdb's version contains in-frame clones alone and is incomplete. The sample contains around 150,000 clones, under 95% of which appear only once. The sequencing here drew on peripheral blood, taken 28 days after the second AZD1222 dose. The receptors were sampled from an adult who received the AZD1222 COVID-19 vaccine.

The V gene is TRBV12-3 or TRBV12-4, the J gene TRBJ1-1, with TRBD1 matching over 8 bases. V shed 10 bases and J 5 bases; nucleotides not matched to a gene: 9. The CDR3 contains 13 residues. This chain's CDR3 is CATHGQGATEAFF. CDR3 nucleotides: TGTGCCACCCATGGACAGGGCGCAACTGAAGCTTTCTTT.

This clone appeared once. The chain combines TRBV27 with TRBJ2-2, with TRBD2 matching 9 bases. The CDR3 loop spans 17 amino acids. Germline-derived CDR1 and CDR2 are MNHEY and SMNVEV (reference sequence). Unmatched junction bases numbered 12, after V lost 4 bases and J lost 6 bases. The chain's CDR3 is CASSSHSGSLNSGELFF. CDR3 DNA: TGTGCCAGCAGTTCCCATAGCGGGAGTTTGAATTCCGGGGAGCTGTTTTTT.

This clone has a single count. This sequence joins TRBV6-2 or TRBV6-3 and TRBJ2-1; 8 bases line up with TRBD1. V lost 4 bases and J lost 0; bases outside the gene matches: 5. CDR3 length equals 16 residues. CDR1 and CDR2 (germline): MNHEY, SVGEGT. CDR3 amino acids: CASSSRTGSSYNEQFF. DNA of the CDR3: TGTGCCAGCAGTTCTCGGACAGGGAGCTCCTACAATGAGCAGTTCTTC.

In this sample, this clone turned up once. This chain links TRBV28 with TRBJ1-1; D is unclear. There are 19 residues in the CDR3. Germline V gene data show CDR1 as MDHEN and CDR2 as SYDVKM. V was cut by 0 bases and J by 1 base, with 21 bases left in between. The CDR3 coding sequence is TGTGCCAGCAGTTTATGGTTTTTTAAGAGTCGGATAAAGAACACTGAAGCTTTCTTT. Translated: CASSLWFFKSRIKNTEAFF.

The rearrangement joins TRBV7-9 to TRBJ2-1; TRBD2 might be the D (5 bases). The germline CDR1 and CDR2 sequences are SEHNR and FQNEAQ (reference sequence). Between the trimmed V and J ends, which lost 5 bases and 5 bases, there was a span of 13 bases. This CDR3 region has 14 residues. The CDR3, as DNA: TGTGCCAGCAGCCGCAGCGGCCCCGACAATGAGCAGTTCTTC. Translating it yields CASSRSGPDNEQFF.

This sequence joins TRBV2 and TRBJ2-2; 11 bases are shared with TRBD1. The CDR3 extends over 14 amino acids. V gave up 8 bases and J gave up 9 bases; unmatched junction bases: 8. Germline loops: CDR1 SNHLY, CDR2 FYNNEI. CDR3 residues: CASQGTGGSRELFF. CDR3 coding DNA: TGTGCCAGCCAAGGGACAGGGGGGAGCAGGGAGCTGTTTTTT.

The chain recombines TRBV13 with TRBJ1-1; perhaps TRBD1 as D (5 bases). This CDR3 spans 16 amino acids. The germline gives CDR1 PRHDT, CDR2 FYEKMQ (reference sequence). The V gene lost 5 bases and the J gene lost 0 bases, with 16 bases spanning the gap. As DNA, the CDR3 is TGTGCCAGCAGCCCATGGGGCGGCCGGATGAACACTGAAGCTTTCTTT. Its protein is CASSPWGGRMNTEAFF.

The rearrangement joins TRBV6-5 to TRBJ1-4, with D unresolved. V shed 5 bases and J shed 7 bases, with 11 bases lying between them. The germline V gene encodes CDR1 MNHEY and CDR2 SVGAGI. This CDR3 comprises 13 residues. DNA of the CDR3: TGTGCCAGCAGTCGACCAGGAGGTGAAAAACTGTTTTTT. It translates to CASSRPGGEKLFF.

This clone was recorded once. The chain recombines TRBV5-1 with TRBJ2-1; 10 bases match TRBD2. CDR3 length: 15 residues. Germline CDR1 reads SGHRS; CDR2 reads YFSETQ. Trimming removed 0 bases from V and 6 bases from J; junction bases left unmatched: 3. The CDR3 is CASSLVAGGTNEQFF. The CDR3 DNA follows: TGCGCCAGCAGCTTGGTAGCGGGAGGTACCAATGAGCAGTTCTTC.

The chain uses TRBV4-1 and TRBJ1-5, with 8 positions matching TRBD1. Germline CDR1 and CDR2: MGHRA and YSYEKL. This CDR3 is 15 amino acids long. V dropped 0 bases and J dropped 6; count of bases not matched to a gene: 4. CDR3 nucleotide sequence: TGCGCCAGCAGCCAAGATGGACAGGGCGGTCAGCCCCAGCATTTT. As protein: CASSQDGQGGQPQHF.

V is TRBV7-2 and J is TRBJ1-2; 8 nucleotides match TRBD1. There are 14 residues in the CDR3. After removal of 5 bases from V and 4 bases from J, the junction contained 6 bases not matched to a gene. Germline V lookup: CDR1 SGHTA, CDR2 FQGNSA. DNA for the CDR3: TGTGCCAGCAGCCCCCGACAGGGGAGCTATGGCTACACCTTC. This translates into CASSPRQGSYGYTF.

This rearrangement joins TRBV7-8 to TRBJ2-7; D uncertain. The CDR3 covers 12 residues. Germline lookup yields CDR1 SGHVS and CDR2 FQNEAQ. Trimming removed 5 bases at V and 7 bases at J, with 12 bases between. The CDR3 DNA reads as TGTGCCAGCAGCCCTCAATCTGGGGAGCAGTACTTC. It codes for CASSPQSGEQYF.

The gene calls are TRBV27 and TRBJ2-2; no clear D. The CDR3 sequence is 12 residues long. The germline CDR1 and CDR2 sequences are MNHEY and SMNVEV (reference sequence). Trimming removed 1 base at V and 6 bases at J, with 3 bases between. CDR3 in DNA: TGTGCCAGCAGTTTATTAGCCGGGGAGCTGTTTTTT. Its translation: CASSLLAGELFF.

The V call is TRBV7-6, the J call TRBJ2-1; TRBD1 aligns across 10 bases. CDR1 is SGHVS and CDR2 is FNYEAQ in the germline V gene. The CDR3 is 15 amino acids. J lost 8 bases, V lost 5 bases, and 9 bases had no gene match. CDR3 amino acids: CASSPGQGVIDEQFF. CDR3 nucleotide sequence: TGTGCCAGCAGCCCCGGACAGGGGGTTATCGATGAGCAGTTCTTC.

The V call is TRBV7-8, the J call TRBJ2-3, with a tentative D call TRBD2 (6 bases). The V gene lost 5 bases and the J gene lost 3 bases, with 21 bases spanning the gap. The CDR3 consists of 17 residues. The germline V gene has CDR1 SGHVS and CDR2 FQNEAQ. CDR3 nucleotide sequence: TGTGCCAGCAGCGCCCGTGCGGGGCGAACGATGACAGATACGCAGTATTTT. Translation: CASSARAGRTMTDTQYF.

The chain joins TRBV3-1 (or the pseudogene TRBV3-2) to TRBJ2-5, with 8 bases aligning to TRBD1. V lost 5 bases to trimming and J lost 7 bases; unmatched junction nucleotides: 9. The CDR3 covers 14 residues. The V gene's germline CDR1 is LGHDT and CDR2 YNNKEL (reference sequence). The CDR3, as DNA: TGTGCCAGCAGCTCCCGACAGGGGCTCCTGACCCAGTACTTC. Its translation: CASSSRQGLLTQYF.

CDR3 protein: CASGTGLADYEQYF. In DNA, the CDR3 is TGTGCCAGTGGCACCGGGCTAGCGGACTACGAGCAGTACTTC. The chain links TRBV2 to TRBJ2-7; 7 bases align to TRBD2. This CDR3 spans 14 amino acids. CDR1 is SNHLY, CDR2 FYNNEI, per germline. Germline trimming cut 9 bases from V and 3 bases from J; bases unmatched to any gene: 11.

V gene TRBV19 combines with J gene TRBJ2-2; 11 bases line up with TRBD2. Germline CDR1 and CDR2: LNHDA and SQIVND (reference sequence). CDR3 size: 16 residues. V was clipped by 5 bases and J by 5 bases; unmatched bases: 7. The CDR3 DNA follows: TGTGCCAGTAGTCTCATGACTAGCGGGATTACCGGGGAGCTGTTTTTT. Encoded protein: CASSLMTSGITGELFF.

The chain uses TRBV4-1 and TRBJ1-3; possibly TRBD1 for D (5 bases). This CDR3 contains 18 residues. Germline values: CDR1 MGHRA, CDR2 YSYEKL. Trimming removed 0 bases at V and 5 bases at J, with 20 bases between. As DNA, the CDR3 is TGCGCCAGCAGCCAAGATCTCTTGTTAAGACAGTTCCGAAACACCATATATTTT. Translation gives CASSQDLLLRQFRNTIYF.

V usage is TRBV15 and J usage is TRBJ2-1; D gene ambiguous. The germline V and J ends were trimmed by 1 base and 5 bases, with 3 bases remaining between them. Germline V gene data show CDR1 as LNHNV and CDR2 as YYDKDF (reference sequence). This CDR3 contains 12 residues. The CDR3 bases are TGTGCCACCAGCAGAGTTGACAATGAGCAGTTCTTC. Its protein is CATSRVDNEQFF.

The chain uses TRBV5-1 and TRBJ1-1; possible D gene TRBD1, 5 bases. Per germline, CDR1 SGHRS and CDR2 YFSETQ. Trimming pared 4 bases from V and 4 bases from J, leaving 14 bases between. CDR3 length equals 14 residues. The CDR3 sequence is CASSVDSIGTEAFF. Written as DNA, the CDR3 is TGCGCCAGCAGCGTCGACAGCATAGGCACTGAAGCTTTCTTT.

This chain connects TRBV14 to TRBJ1-6; no firm D call. Trimming took 0 bases from V and 0 from J, leaving 6 bases between them. Germline V CDR1 and CDR2: SGHDN, FVKESK. The CDR3 has 16 residues. The CDR3, as DNA: TGTGCCAGCAGCCAAGATAGTGGCTCCTATAATTCACCCCTCCACTTT. Its protein product is CASSQDSGSYNSPLHF.

The rearrangement uses TRBV18 and TRBJ2-7; weak D call: TRBD2 (5 bases). Trimming stripped 3 bases from V and 4 bases from J, with 13 bases between. Germline CDR1 and CDR2: KGHSH and LQKENI. The CDR3 spans 14 residues. CDR3 bases: TGTGCCAGCTCACCTTACCAAGGCGGGTACGAGCAGTACTTC. Encoded protein: CASSPYQGGYEQYF.

The chain carries TRBV29-1 and TRBJ1-2, with 9 bases that match TRBD1. J gave up 8 bases and V 7 bases, and 8 bases lay outside the gene matches. There are 12 residues in the CDR3. Germline V gene sequence: CDR1 SQVTM, CDR2 ANQGSEA. The CDR3 protein is CSAPGQGGGYTF. Written as DNA, the CDR3 is TGCAGCGCTCCGGGACAGGGAGGAGGCTACACCTTC.

This chain links TRBV28 with TRBJ1-5, with D unresolved. Trimming pared 6 bases from V and 3 bases from J, leaving 15 bases between. The CDR3 spans 15 residues. Germline CDR1 reads MDHEN; CDR2 reads SYDVKM. The CDR3 protein is CASSGNDPPNQPQHF. CDR3 bases: TGTGCCAGCAGCGGTAATGACCCCCCCAATCAGCCCCAGCATTTT.

V usage is TRBV7-8 and J usage is TRBJ2-1; D possibly corresponds to TRBD2 (5 bases). This CDR3 is 13 amino acids long. Germline V gives CDR1 SGHVS, CDR2 FQNEAQ. Deletions cut 8 bases from V and 2 bases from J, with 10 bases between. The CDR3 DNA is TGTGCCAGCGGGAGTAGCCCCTACAATGAGCAGTTCTTC. Residues: CASGSSPYNEQFF.

The rearrangement links TRBV15 to TRBJ1-2, with D perhaps TRBD1 (6 bases). Trimming removed 4 bases from V and 8 bases from J, with 17 bases in between. Looked up from germline, CDR1 is LNHNV and CDR2 is YYDKDF (reference sequence). This CDR3 spans 14 amino acids. CDR3 nucleotide sequence: TGTGCCACCAGCACGAGGGGGACTACTTGGGGCTACACCTTC. The encoded protein is CATSTRGTTWGYTF.

The rearrangement joins TRBV6-2 or TRBV6-3 to TRBJ2-7, with D uncertain. CDR1 is MNHEY, CDR2 SVGEGT, per germline. The CDR3 has 14 amino acids. The V gene lost 6 bases and the J gene lost 4 bases, with 16 bases spanning the gap. This CDR3 reads CASSPQGTSYEQYF. In DNA, the CDR3 is TGTGCCAGCAGCCCCCAAGGTACATCATACGAGCAGTACTTC.

This chain joins TRBV11-3 and TRBJ1-1, with a tentative D call TRBD1 (5 bases). This CDR3 is built from 13 residues. V shed 4 bases and J shed 4 bases, with 10 bases lying between them. Germline-derived CDR1 and CDR2 are SGHNT and YENEEA. CDR3 sequence reads: CASSSGDSTEAFF. CDR3 DNA: TGTGCCAGCAGCTCGGGGGATTCCACTGAAGCTTTCTTT.